Included here is one T cell receptor (beta chain) sequence, with context. As yet, its antigen is unknown. Trimming removed 8 bases at V and 0 bases at J, with 9 bases between. The germline V gene encodes CDR1 LNHDA and CDR2 SQIVND (reference sequence). This CDR3 has 13 amino acids. Every contributor of samples was a Caucasian grown-up residing in Nashville, Tennessee. Genomic DNA from unsorted samples was obtained from 70 million to 90 million PBMCs (per sample). The data derive from a study of shared clonotypes between healthy human individuals. Evenly divided among several immunoSEQ plates was the genomic DNA of each subset. Using immunoSEQ multiplex PCR, the repertoire was profiled, and TCRdb retains in-frame clones only, with some absent. The data hold about half a million clones, with roughly 77% observed a single time. Findings and limits, study-wide: Sampling covered blood only; tissue repertoires likely differ.

The sequenced material came from PBMCs. The chain employs TRBV19 and TRBJ2-3; D unclear. The source of this sequence is a woman aged 40 to 55 in good health. Some clones in this sample may be carry-over from other donors' samples. CDR3 amino acids: CASGRWSTDTQYF. CDR3 nucleotides: TGTGCCAGTGGGCGCTGGAGCACAGATACGCAGTATTTT.